A single sample is the source of the 19 T cell receptor beta chains below, sequenced in a study of shared clonotypes between healthy human individuals (dated by TCRdb to the early 2020s). Receptor libraries were prepared by the immunoSEQ multiplex PCR assay. Held by TCRdb, this immuneACCESS table contains in-frame sequences only and omits some clones. Under half of the omission traces to an unresolved V gene where checked; the cause of the rest is unknown. The sample data list a few hundred thousand clones, and over 65% of these were observed just once. The ten largest clonotypes hold around 10% of the sample. Sequences were obtained from memory CD4+ T cells sorted from blood. What this sample's cell subset or site label stands for: CD45RA-negative fraction. The receptor source for this set is a man between 25 and 39 years old in good health.

The chain recombines TRBV16 with TRBJ1-1; tentative D call: TRBD1 (5 bases). Per the germline V gene, CDR1 is KGHSY and CDR2 is FQNENV. V was cut by 4 bases and J by 4 bases, with 10 bases left in between. This CDR3 comprises 13 residues. This chain's CDR3 is CASSPDRGTEAFF. CDR3 DNA: TGTGCCAGCAGCCCCGACAGAGGCACTGAAGCTTTCTTT. Drawing the rest from reference TRBV16 and TRBJ1-1, the complete variable domain is GEEVAQTPKHLVRGEGQKAKLYCAPIKGHSYVFWYQQVLKNEFKFLISFQNENVFDETGMPKERFSAKCLPNSPCSLEIQATKLEDSAVYFCASSPDRGTEAFFGQGTRLTVV.

The rearrangement joins TRBV2 to TRBJ2-3; 11 bases agree with TRBD2. The CDR3 sequence is 15 residues long. Germline V gene lookup returns CDR1 SNHLY and CDR2 FYNNEI. Trimming cost V 6 bases and J 8 bases; bases outside gene matches: 10. As DNA, the CDR3 is TGTGCCAGCAGGCAACTAGCGGGAGTCGCTGGTACGCAGTATTTT. Protein: CASRQLAGVAGTQYF.

This chain uses TRBV11-2 with TRBJ2-7; 9 bases match TRBD2. V was pared by 5 bases and J by 3 bases, with 8 bases of the junction left unmatched. CDR3 length: 15 residues. Germline CDR1 reads SGHAT; CDR2 reads FQNNGV. The CDR3: CASSTRTSVGYEQYF. CDR3 in DNA: TGTGCCAGCAGCACCCGGACTAGCGTAGGCTACGAGCAGTACTTC.

The J gene is TRBJ1-3, the V gene TRBV2; D not certain. This CDR3 is 13 amino acids long. The germline V and J ends were trimmed by 9 bases and 5 bases, with 14 bases remaining between them. The germline V gene has CDR1 SNHLY and CDR2 FYNNEI. The CDR3: CASRTGIRNTIYF. CDR3 nucleotides: TGTGCCAGTCGAACGGGCATACGAAACACCATATATTTT. Full variable domain (rest looked up from reference TRBV2 and TRBJ1-3): EPEVTQTPSHQVTQMGQEVILRCVPISNHLYFYWYRQILGQKVEFLVSFYNNEISEKSEIFDDQFSVERPDGSNFTLKIRSTKLEDSAMYFCASRTGIRNTIYFGEGSWLTVV.

The J gene is TRBJ1-1, the V gene TRBV5-4; no clear D. V dropped 2 bases and J dropped 6 bases, with 11 bases sitting between them. The CDR3 extends over 13 amino acids. The germline gives CDR1 SGHNT, CDR2 YYREEE (reference sequence). CDR3: CASSLLSGPEAFF. CDR3 sequence (DNA): TGTGCCAGCAGCTTATTATCCGGGCCTGAAGCTTTCTTT.

This clone was seen a handful of times. The chain recombines TRBV27 with TRBJ2-3; 9 nucleotides agree with TRBD2. Germline V CDR1 and CDR2: MNHEY, SMNVEV (reference sequence). With 1 base clipped from V and 4 bases from J, the junction kept 6 bases outside the gene matches. This CDR3 has 16 amino acids. The chain's CDR3 is CASSLFGGLAPDTQYF. The CDR3 DNA reads as TGTGCCAGCAGTTTATTTGGGGGACTAGCCCCAGATACGCAGTATTTT.

With respect to this clone: A much larger clone is a single base away; this may be a read error. The chain employs TRBV6-6 and TRBJ2-2, with D unclear. V lost 6 bases to trimming and J lost 0 bases, with 2 bases between them. The CDR3 covers 12 residues. Germline CDR1 and CDR2: MNHNY and SVGAGI (reference sequence). CDR3 in amino acids: CASSSNTGELFF. The CDR3 nucleotides are TGTGCCAGCAGCTCGAACACCGGGGAGCTGTTTTTT.

The chain recombines TRBV19 with TRBJ1-2; no reliable D call. The V end lost 7 bases, the J end lost 7 bases, and 19 bases lay between the germline ends. The CDR3 is 14 residues long. Germline CDR1 and CDR2: LNHDA and SQIVND (reference sequence). The CDR3 region is CASTPPGPWGGYTF. The CDR3 DNA sequence: TGTGCCAGTACCCCCCCGGGCCCGTGGGGTGGCTACACCTTC.

The V call is TRBV6-5, the J call TRBJ2-5; D may be TRBD2 (5 bases). V lost 9 bases and J lost 5, with 16 bases in between. The germline V gene encodes CDR1 MNHEY and CDR2 SVGAGI. The CDR3 extends over 13 amino acids. CDR3 DNA sequence: TGTGCCAGTTTTACGCCTGGGGAGGAGACCCAGTACTTC. It encodes CASFTPGEETQYF.

V and J are TRBV14 and TRBJ1-1; D gene uncertain. CDR1 and CDR2 (germline): SGHDN, FVKESK. Trimming cost V 5 bases and J 5 bases, with 12 bases left between them. The CDR3 sequence is 13 residues long. As DNA, the CDR3 is TGTGCCAGCAGCTTTGCTTCCGGGACTGAAGCTTTCTTT. Protein sequence: CASSFASGTEAFF.

The rearrangement uses TRBV18 and TRBJ1-3; 7 nucleotides agree with TRBD1. The ends lost 1 base at V and 2 bases at J; junction bases unmatched: 8. Germline CDR1 reads KGHSH; CDR2 reads LQKENI. The CDR3 consists of 17 residues. The CDR3 spells CASSPLRQGETGNTIYF. For the CDR3, the DNA is TGTGCCAGCTCACCACTGCGACAGGGAGAAACTGGAAACACCATATATTTT. Filled out from reference TRBV18 and TRBJ1-3, the complete variable domain reads NAGVMQNPRHLVRRRGQEARLRCSPMKGHSHVYWYRQLPEEGLKFMVYLQKENIIDESGMPKERFSAEFPKEGPSILRIQQVVRGDSAAYFCASSPLRQGETGNTIYFGEGSWLTVV.

V and J are TRBV15 and TRBJ2-1; D call uncertain. CDR1 is LNHNV and CDR2 is YYDKDF in the germline V gene (reference sequence). This CDR3 spans 13 amino acids. Trimming left V 5 bases short and J 15 bases short, with 20 bases between. This CDR3 reads CATSGEPGKGLFF. CDR3 nucleotide sequence: TGTGCCACCAGCGGGGAACCGGGCAAAGGGCTGTTCTTC.

The chain carries TRBV4-1 and TRBJ2-2; 12 nucleotides line up with TRBD2. There are 16 residues in the CDR3. V gave up 6 bases and J gave up 5 bases; unmatched junction bases: 7. CDR1 is MGHRA, CDR2 YSYEKL, per germline. As DNA, the CDR3 is TGCGCCAGCAGACCTCCGGGACTAGCGGGTACCGGGGAGCTGTTTTTT. This sequence encodes CASRPPGLAGTGELFF.

This clone was picked up one time. The CDR3 reads CASSPRTGGGRVANTEAFF. As DNA, the CDR3 is TGTGCCAGCTCACCCAGAACAGGGGGCGGTCGGGTCGCGAACACTGAAGCTTTCTTT. The gene calls are TRBV18 and TRBJ1-1; TRBD1 aligns across 9 bases. Germline V gene lookup returns CDR1 KGHSH and CDR2 LQKENI. V shed 3 bases, J shed 1 base, and the junction held 15 bases outside the gene matches. CDR3 length: 19 amino acids.

The rearrangement links TRBV18 to TRBJ1-1; D is perhaps TRBD1 (5 bases). In germline, CDR1 is KGHSH, CDR2 LQKENI. CDR3 length equals 15 residues. V was clipped by 3 bases and J by 5 bases, with 16 bases between them. This CDR3 reads CASSPRGYRDTEAFF. The CDR3 DNA sequence: TGTGCCAGCTCACCCCGGGGGTATAGGGATACTGAAGCTTTCTTT.

The genes are TRBV11-3 and TRBJ2-3; D uncertain. CDR3 size: 14 residues. CDR1 and CDR2 from the germline V gene are SGHNT and YENEEA. V was clipped by 8 bases and J by 6 bases, with 18 bases between them. As DNA, the CDR3 is TGTGCCAGCGCTCAGACCCGCTTTTCCGATACGCAGTATTTT. Its protein is CASAQTRFSDTQYF.

V is TRBV27 and J is TRBJ2-7; D is uncertain. V lost 6 bases and J 0 bases, leaving 12 bases between the germline ends. This CDR3 is built from 14 residues. Germline values: CDR1 MNHEY, CDR2 SMNVEV (reference sequence). Here the CDR3 reads CASRVSGSSYEQYF. DNA for the CDR3: TGTGCCAGCAGGGTTTCGGGTAGCTCCTACGAGCAGTACTTC.

In its sample, this clone was seen once. The chain is built from TRBV7-9 and TRBJ2-5; D is ambiguous. Trimming took off 5 bases at V and 4 bases at J, with 14 bases between the two ends. This CDR3 region has 14 residues. Germline-derived CDR1 and CDR2 are SEHNR and FQNEAQ (reference sequence). The CDR3: CASSTESWGETQYF. The DNA for the CDR3 is TGTGCCAGCAGCACCGAGAGCTGGGGAGAGACCCAGTACTTC.

CDR3 DNA sequence: TGTGCCAGCAGTGACTTCGCGGCGAATTCACCCCTCCACTTT. This codes for CASSDFAANSPLHF. V and J are TRBV2 and TRBJ1-6; D is uncertain. V gave up 3 bases and J gave up 7 bases, with 10 bases separating them. The CDR3 covers 14 residues. Germline V gene sequence: CDR1 SNHLY, CDR2 FYNNEI.